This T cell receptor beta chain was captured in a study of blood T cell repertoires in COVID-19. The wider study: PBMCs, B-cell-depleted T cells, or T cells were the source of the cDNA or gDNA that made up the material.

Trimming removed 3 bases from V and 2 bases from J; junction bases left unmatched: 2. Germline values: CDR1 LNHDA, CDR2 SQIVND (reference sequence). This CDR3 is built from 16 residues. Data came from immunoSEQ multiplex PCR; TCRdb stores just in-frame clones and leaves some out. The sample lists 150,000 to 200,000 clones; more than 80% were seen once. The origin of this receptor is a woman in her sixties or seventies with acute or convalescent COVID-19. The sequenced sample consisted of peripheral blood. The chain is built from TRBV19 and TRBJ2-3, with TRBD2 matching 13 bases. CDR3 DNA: TGTGCCAGTAGTATGGGACTAGCGGGGACCACAGATACGCAGTATTTT. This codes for CASSMGLAGTTDTQYF.